Included here is one T cell receptor (beta chain) sequence, with context. The antigen remains unidentified. Both 60 Vbeta primers and 13 Jbeta primers went into the PCR. Sequenced by immunoSEQ multiplex PCR; TCRdb stores in-frame clones only, minus some. The sample yields 140,000 to 150,000 clones, around three quarters seen once. This sample was taken from a study of cytomegalovirus exposure and HLA in healthy donors. In nominal health when sampled, donors likely had unrecorded immune exposures nonetheless. The V gene end was trimmed by 2 bases and the J gene end by 11 bases; junction bases not matched to a gene: 3. Germline lookup yields CDR1 SEHNR and CDR2 FQNEAQ (reference sequence). The CDR3 runs to 12 residues. General study findings and limits: The study put 150 to 200 TCR beta chains on its list as cytomegalovirus-associated. Fewer N-insertions (relative to the roughly 720-donor mean) were reportedly seen in an Asian-associated ancestry cluster in a later analysis.

Specimen: PBMCs. This rearrangement joins TRBV7-9 to TRBJ1-1; 9 bases line up with TRBD1. The clonotype was recovered from a man aged 35-49 years in good health and CMV-seronegative. The CDR3 nucleotides are TGTGCCAGCAGCTTAAGGACAGGGGAGGCTTTCTTT. Amino acid sequence: CASSLRTGEAFF.